This is a list of T cell receptor beta chains from one sample in a study of cytomegalovirus exposure and HLA in healthy donors. TCRdb's table, derived via immunoSEQ multiplex PCR, lists solely in-frame clones and lacks some. The sample is made up of tens of thousands of clones, and the top ten hold 0.45% to 0.7% of it. The sequenced sample was PBMCs. Receptor source: a man in his fifties in good health and CMV-seronegative. CDR3s include the opening cysteine and the closing phenylalanine or tryptophan. Each record gives: J gene, D gene, V gene, CDR3 protein, CDR3 DNA. The D gene is left open where the match is weak.

J: TRBJ2-2
D: TRBD1
V: TRBV6-1
CDR3: CASSQWDRATGELFF
DNA: TGTGCCAGCAGTCAATGGGACAGGGCCACCGGGGAGCTGTTTTTT

J: TRBJ1-5
D: -
V: TRBV5-6
CDR3: CASSLVGQTSNQPQHF
DNA: TGTGCCAGCAGCTTGGTGGGGCAGACTAGCAATCAGCCCCAGCATTTT

J: TRBJ1-1
D: -
V: TRBV5-6
CDR3: CASSLFRGATEAFF
DNA: TGTGCCAGCAGCCTTTTTCGGGGGGCCACTGAGGCTTTCTTT

J: TRBJ1-5
D: TRBD1
V: TRBV2
CDR3: CASSGDRHQPQHF
DNA: TGTGCCAGCAGCGGGGACAGGCATCAGCCCCAGCATTTT

J: TRBJ1-2
D: TRBD1
V: TRBV28
CDR3: CASSLTAGGYGYTF
DNA: TGTGCCAGCAGTTTAACGGCAGGGGGCTATGGCTACACCTTC

J: TRBJ1-2
D: TRBD1
V: TRBV5-8
CDR3: CASSLGGGYTF
DNA: TGTGCCAGCAGCCTAGGGGGCGGCTACACCTTC

J: TRBJ2-3
D: -
V: TRBV6-5
CDR3: CASRWRDTQYF
DNA: TGTGCCAGCAGGTGGAGAGATACGCAGTATTTT

J: TRBJ2-7
D: -
V: TRBV9
CDR3: CASSPTPNTGRGVYEQYF
DNA: TGTGCCAGCAGCCCAACACCCAACACCGGGAGAGGGGTCTACGAGCAGTACTTC

J: TRBJ1-1
D: -
V: TRBV11-1
CDR3: CASSLGRGYTEAFF
DNA: TGTGCCAGCAGCTTGGGACGGGGGTACACTGAAGCTTTCTTT

J: TRBJ2-3
D: -
V: TRBV10-1
CDR3: CASSGPRGTGTDTQYF
DNA: TGCGCCAGCAGTGGCCCCCGGGGGACCGGCACAGATACGCAGTATTTT

J: TRBJ2-3
D: -
V: TRBV9
CDR3: CASSVELEATQYF
DNA: TGTGCCAGCAGCGTAGAGCTAGAAGCTACGCAGTATTTT

J: TRBJ2-1
D: TRBD1
V: TRBV19
CDR3: CASSFLGTGLSNEQFF
DNA: TGTGCCAGTAGTTTCTTGGGGACAGGGCTTTCCAATGAGCAGTTCTTC

J: TRBJ1-5
D: TRBD1
V: TRBV27
CDR3: CASSPTGQGGNQPQHF
DNA: TGTGCCAGCAGTCCCACGGGACAGGGAGGCAATCAGCCCCAGCATTTT

J: TRBJ1-4
D: -
V: TRBV29-1
CDR3: CSVWDTATNEKLFF
DNA: TGCAGCGTCTGGGACACCGCAACTAATGAAAAACTGTTTTTT

J: TRBJ2-1
D: -
V: TRBV5-8
CDR3: CASSRQEKNEQFF
DNA: TGTGCCAGCAGCCGACAGGAAAAGAATGAGCAGTTCTTC

J: TRBJ2-2
D: TRBD1
V: TRBV7-2
CDR3: CASSFQGAPAGELFF
DNA: TGTGCCAGCAGCTTTCAGGGGGCGCCGGCCGGGGAGCTGTTTTTT

J: TRBJ1-6
D: TRBD1
V: TRBV6-4
CDR3: CASSPTPGQGRSPLHF
DNA: TGTGCCAGCAGCCCAACGCCGGGACAGGGACGTTCACCCCTCCACTTT

J: TRBJ2-3
D: TRBD1
V: TRBV5-1
CDR3: CASSMRTGLVNTQYF
DNA: TGCGCCAGCAGCATGCGGACAGGGCTTGTGAATACGCAGTATTTT

J: TRBJ1-5
D: -
V: TRBV19
CDR3: CASSMDSFFQPQHF
DNA: TGTGCCAGTAGTATGGACAGCTTTTTTCAGCCCCAGCATTTT

J: TRBJ2-7
D: -
V: TRBV7-2
CDR3: CASSPRGAADEQYF
DNA: TGTGCCAGCAGCCCCCGGGGGGCAGCGGACGAGCAGTACTTC

J: TRBJ2-7
D: TRBD1
V: TRBV28
CDR3: CASRGQFSYEQYF
DNA: TGTGCCAGCAGGGGACAGTTTTCCTACGAGCAGTACTTC

J: TRBJ1-4
D: TRBD1
V: TRBV25-1
CDR3: CASSDLRGQAIEKLFF
DNA: TGTGCCAGCAGTGATCTGCGAGGACAGGCAATAGAAAAACTGTTTTTT

J: TRBJ1-4
D: TRBD1
V: TRBV18
CDR3: CASSPPQQGGEKLFF
DNA: TGTGCCAGCTCACCACCGCAACAGGGGGGCGAAAAACTGTTTTTT

J: TRBJ2-1
D: TRBD2
V: TRBV2
CDR3: CASRLAGGSDNEQFF
DNA: TGTGCCAGCAGGCTAGCGGGGGGGAGCGACAATGAGCAGTTCTTC

J: TRBJ2-7
D: TRBD1
V: TRBV29-1
CDR3: CSVENWAGGTYEQYF
DNA: TGCAGCGTTGAAAATTGGGCAGGGGGTACCTACGAGCAGTACTTC

J: TRBJ2-7
D: -
V: TRBV6-6
CDR3: CASRGAGDSYEQYF
DNA: TGTGCCAGCAGGGGGGCAGGGGACTCCTACGAGCAGTACTTC

J: TRBJ2-5
D: -
V: TRBV5-1
CDR3: CASSLVSGLQETQYF
DNA: TGCGCCAGCAGCTTGGTGTCAGGACTCCAAGAGACCCAGTACTTC

J: TRBJ1-1
D: TRBD1
V: TRBV7-9
CDR3: CASSFSGQFTEAFF
DNA: TGTGCCAGCAGCTTTTCGGGACAGTTCACTGAAGCTTTCTTT

J: TRBJ2-1
D: TRBD2
V: TRBV7-9
CDR3: CASSFASGAYNEQFF
DNA: TGTGCCAGCAGCTTTGCTAGCGGGGCCTACAATGAGCAGTTCTTC

J: TRBJ2-5
D: -
V: TRBV27
CDR3: CAKIRGSDETQYF
DNA: TGTGCCAAAATCAGGGGTAGCGACGAGACCCAGTACTTC

J: TRBJ2-1
D: TRBD2
V: TRBV5-6
CDR3: CASTLAGGRSEQFF
DNA: TGTGCCAGCACACTAGCGGGGGGGCGTTCTGAGCAGTTCTTC

J: TRBJ2-7
D: TRBD1
V: TRBV27
CDR3: CASSLGQGVSGGPNYEQYF
DNA: TGTGCCAGCAGTTTGGGACAGGGGGTAAGCGGGGGCCCCAACTACGAGCAGTACTTC

J: TRBJ1-1
D: -
V: TRBV9
CDR3: CASSAYGGFGEAFF
DNA: TGTGCCAGCAGCGCGTACGGGGGTTTTGGTGAAGCTTTCTTT

J: TRBJ2-2
D: -
V: TRBV27
CDR3: CASKTTSRTTGELFF
DNA: TGTGCCAGCAAGACGACTAGTAGGACGACCGGGGAGCTGTTTTTT

J: TRBJ1-5
D: -
V: TRBV7-2
CDR3: CASSISGSQPQHF
DNA: TGTGCCAGCAGCATCAGTGGTTCTCAGCCCCAGCATTTT

J: TRBJ1-2
D: -
V: TRBV2
CDR3: CASETRVRNYGYTF
DNA: TGTGCCAGCGAGACCAGGGTTCGCAACTATGGCTACACCTTC

J: TRBJ2-1
D: TRBD1
V: TRBV30
CDR3: CAWSWTGLGEQFF
DNA: TGTGCCTGGAGTTGGACAGGGTTGGGTGAGCAGTTCTTC

J: TRBJ1-2
D: -
V: TRBV5-6
CDR3: CASSFQLAYYGYTF
DNA: TGTGCCAGCAGCTTTCAATTAGCTTACTATGGCTACACCTTC

J: TRBJ1-1
D: -
V: TRBV7-3
CDR3: CASSLGPLDTEAFF
DNA: TGTGCCAGCAGCTTGGGGCCCCTCGACACTGAAGCTTTCTTT

J: TRBJ1-5
D: -
V: TRBV28
CDR3: CASSKRTASNQPQHF
DNA: TGTGCCAGCAGTAAGAGGACAGCTAGCAATCAGCCCCAGCATTTT

J: TRBJ1-1
D: -
V: TRBV27
CDR3: CASRHTGTSEAFF
DNA: TGTGCCAGCAGACATACCGGGACAAGCGAGGCTTTCTTT

J: TRBJ1-1
D: -
V: TRBV5-6
CDR3: CASSRHMGTEAFF
DNA: TGTGCCAGCAGCAGACACATGGGCACTGAAGCTTTCTTT

J: TRBJ1-6
D: -
V: TRBV11-2
CDR3: CASSLDYGILSSYNSPLHF
DNA: TGTGCCAGCAGCTTAGATTACGGGATTTTAAGTTCCTATAATTCACCCCTCCACTTT

J: TRBJ1-3
D: -
V: TRBV28
CDR3: CASSFLDSSGNTIYF
DNA: TGTGCCAGCAGTTTTCTGGACAGCTCTGGAAACACCATATATTTT

J: TRBJ2-7
D: TRBD1
V: TRBV5-6
CDR3: CASSLGGTGVNEQYF
DNA: TGTGCCAGCAGCTTGGGCGGGACAGGGGTCAACGAGCAGTACTTC

J: TRBJ1-1
D: -
V: TRBV30
CDR3: CAWSRDLNTEAFF
DNA: TGTGCCTGGAGCAGGGATCTGAACACTGAAGCTTTCTTT

J: TRBJ1-4
D: TRBD1
V: TRBV7-9
CDR3: CASSSDRDKLFF
DNA: TGTGCCAGCAGCTCCGACAGGGACAAACTGTTTTTT

J: TRBJ1-5
D: -
V: TRBV7-9
CDR3: CASSLVPGQPQHF
DNA: TGTGCCAGCAGCTTAGTCCCAGGTCAGCCCCAGCATTTT

J: TRBJ2-7
D: -
V: TRBV7-3
CDR3: CASSLGVGLYEQYF
DNA: TGTGCCAGCAGCTTAGGGGTAGGACTCTACGAGCAGTACTTC

J: TRBJ2-3
D: TRBD2
V: TRBV9
CDR3: CASSNGDAGGRGDTQYF
DNA: TGTGCCAGCAGCAACGGTGATGCGGGGGGCCGTGGAGATACGCAGTATTTT

J: TRBJ2-7
D: TRBD1
V: TRBV28
CDR3: CASSPDRGGSYEQYF
DNA: TGTGCCAGCAGCCCCGACAGGGGGGGTTCCTACGAGCAGTACTTC

J: TRBJ2-7
D: TRBD2
V: TRBV4-1
CDR3: CASSPMGGARPYEQYF
DNA: TGCGCCAGCAGCCCTATGGGAGGGGCTCGACCCTACGAGCAGTACTTC

J: TRBJ1-4
D: TRBD1
V: TRBV27
CDR3: CASSGGDRGLVNEKLFF
DNA: TGTGCCAGCAGCGGAGGGGACAGGGGGCTTGTTAATGAAAAACTGTTTTTT

J: TRBJ1-2
D: -
V: TRBV28
CDR3: CASSSATGQIYGYTF
DNA: TGTGCCAGCAGTTCCGCCACCGGACAGATATATGGCTACACCTTC